This paragraph covers one TCR beta chain sequence. The data originate from a study of CD8 T cells in Susac syndrome. The multiple sclerosis controls, all treatment-naive patients, had relapsing-remitting disease that was stable or active. TEMRA cells were FACS-enriched, while CD8+ and CD4+ T cells were negatively isolated. Trimming cost V 7 bases and J 4 bases, with 10 bases left between them. The CDR3 is made up of 12 amino acids. Germline CDR1 LNHDA, CDR2 SQIVND (reference sequence). It was with random hexamers that roughly 0.5 to 1 ug RNA was reverse transcribed. immunoSEQ multiplex PCR amplified TCR beta CDR3 across 54 Vbeta, 13 Jbeta. MiXCR, run by TCRdb on the immunoSEQ multiplex PCR reads, gives a single entry per CDR3 protein. There are tens of thousands of distinct CDR3 sequences in the sample; about 94% occur only once, and roughly 0.42% lies in the top ten.

Sequencing was performed on CD8+ T cells from PBMCs. V gene TRBV19 combines with J gene TRBJ1-2, with TRBD1 as a possible D gene (5 bases). This TCR derives from a human donor with multiple sclerosis. The CDR3, as DNA: TGTGCCAGTACCGACAGCCGCTATGGCTACACCTTC. Translated, it gives CASTDSRYGYTF.